One and the same sample provided the 16 T cell receptor beta chains below, sequenced in a study of blood T cell repertoires in COVID-19. Libraries were prepared by immunoSEQ multiplex PCR; TCRdb keeps only in-frame clonotypes and omits some of them. The table includes under 200,000 clones, roughly 77% detected once. Sequenced input: peripheral blood. The receptor source for this set is a man between 65 and 85 years old with active or convalescent COVID-19.

The chain links TRBV3-1 (or the pseudogene TRBV3-2) to TRBJ2-5, with 14 bases identical to TRBD2. Trimming cost V 2 bases and J 5 bases; bases outside gene matches: 13. This CDR3 region has 19 residues. The germline gives CDR1 LGHDT, CDR2 YNNKEL (reference sequence). DNA for the CDR3: TGTGCCAGCAGCCAAAAGCGCGGGACTAGCGGGGGCCCTCCCGAGACCCAGTACTTC. Its translation is CASSQKRGTSGGPPETQYF.

This chain connects TRBV6-5 to TRBJ2-1; TRBD1 aligns across 10 bases. J gave up 7 bases and V 1 base, and 4 bases lay outside the gene matches. CDR3 length: 15 amino acids. CDR1 and CDR2 from the germline V gene are MNHEY and SVGAGI. DNA of the CDR3: TGTGCCAGCAGTTACTGGGACAGGGGAAAGAATGAGCAGTTCTTC. As protein: CASSYWDRGKNEQFF.

The chain is built from TRBV7-2 and TRBJ2-7; tentative D call: TRBD1 (6 bases). V dropped 2 bases and J dropped 9 bases, with 14 bases sitting between them. Germline V CDR1 and CDR2: SGHTA, FQGNSA. The CDR3 extends over 13 amino acids. DNA of the CDR3: TGTGCCAGCAGCTTAACAGGGCGAGAGTGGCAGTACTTC. It yields the protein CASSLTGREWQYF.

The J gene is TRBJ1-1, the V gene TRBV7-9, with 8 positions matching TRBD1. CDR1 SEHNR and CDR2 FQNEAQ come from the germline V gene (reference sequence). The CDR3 runs to 15 residues. The J segment lost 3 bases and the V segment lost 5 bases, leaving 8 bases of the junction unmatched. This chain's CDR3 is CASSPRTGKYTEAFF. The CDR3 DNA reads as TGTGCCAGCAGCCCCCGGACAGGGAAATACACTGAAGCTTTCTTT.

This chain uses TRBV18 with TRBJ1-2, with no clear D. Trimming took 6 bases from V and 8 from J, leaving 13 bases between them. CDR3 length equals 12 residues. Germline V lookup: CDR1 KGHSH, CDR2 LQKENI. The CDR3 DNA is TGTGCCAGCTCCCTGGGTCGGAGGGGCTACACCTTC. The encoded protein is CASSLGRRGYTF.

The rearrangement joins TRBV27 to TRBJ1-2, with D perhaps TRBD1 (5 bases). The length of the CDR3 is 15 residues. V lost 5 bases and J 4 bases, leaving 17 bases between the germline ends. Per the germline V gene, CDR1 is MNHEY and CDR2 is SMNVEV (reference sequence). The CDR3 DNA reads TGTGCCAGCAGTCCGATTTTCGACAGCTTCTATGGCTACACCTTC. Translating gives CASSPIFDSFYGYTF.

This chain joins TRBV30 and TRBJ1-6, with D possibly being TRBD1 (5 bases). Germline assignment: CDR1 GTSNPN and CDR2 SVGIG (reference sequence). Between the trimmed V and J ends, which lost 0 bases and 13 bases, there was a span of 22 bases. The CDR3 is 16 residues long. CDR3 region: CAWSVKTGFPIGPLHF. DNA for the CDR3: TGTGCCTGGAGTGTAAAAACAGGTTTCCCTATCGGCCCCCTCCACTTT.

This chain connects TRBV2 to TRBJ1-1, with D possibly TRBD1 on 5 matching bases. Per the germline V gene, CDR1 is SNHLY and CDR2 is FYNNEI. Between the trimmed V and J ends, which lost 10 bases and 1 base, there was a span of 10 bases. The CDR3 extends over 12 amino acids. CDR3 in DNA: TGTGCCATTGGGGGGGGGAACACTGAAGCTTTCTTT. Translating gives CAIGGGNTEAFF.

The chain couples TRBV19 to TRBJ1-5; maybe TRBD1 (5 bases). Looked up from germline, CDR1 is LNHDA and CDR2 is SQIVND (reference sequence). This CDR3 is 18 amino acids long. V gave up 1 base and J gave up 0 bases, with 16 bases separating them. Here the CDR3 reads CASSIGNGRGYSNQPQHF. The CDR3 DNA reads as TGTGCCAGTAGTATAGGGAATGGGAGGGGATATAGCAATCAGCCCCAGCATTTT.

This clone was found a few times. J is TRBJ2-1 and V is TRBV5-1, with 8 bases that match TRBD1. Germline-derived CDR1 and CDR2 are SGHRS and YFSETQ. There are 14 residues in the CDR3. The trim removed 5 bases at V and 5 bases at J, leaving 6 bases unmatched. The CDR3: CASRVGTGHNEQFF. The CDR3, as DNA: TGCGCCAGCAGGGTCGGGACAGGACACAATGAGCAGTTCTTC.

This clone showed up just a few times. V and J are TRBV7-8 and TRBJ1-1; no clear D gene. The V end lost 6 bases, the J end lost 4 bases, and 9 bases lay between the germline ends. This CDR3 region has 12 residues. Germline CDR1 and CDR2: SGHVS and FQNEAQ. The CDR3 reads CASRDWRTEAFF. The CDR3 coding sequence is TGTGCCAGCAGAGACTGGCGCACTGAAGCTTTCTTT. The entire variable domain, with the rest obtained from reference TRBV7-8 and TRBJ1-1, is as follows: GAGVSQSPRYKVAKRGQDVALRCDPISGHVSLFWYQQALGQGPEFLTYFQNEAQLDKSGLPSDRFFAERPEGSVSTLKIQRTQQEDSAVYLCASRDWRTEAFFGQGTRLTVV.

The rearrangement uses TRBV29-1 and TRBJ1-1, with D perhaps TRBD1 (6 bases). The CDR3 spans 14 residues. Looked up from germline, CDR1 is SQVTM and CDR2 is ANQGSEA. The V gene lost 3 bases and the J gene lost 8 bases, with 19 bases spanning the gap. CDR3 coding DNA: TGCAGCGTTGATCAGGGGCATCTCACGGGGGAAGCTTTCTTT. It codes for CSVDQGHLTGEAFF.

This rearrangement joins TRBV7-8 to TRBJ1-2; TRBD1 aligns across 10 bases. Germline values: CDR1 SGHVS, CDR2 FQNEAQ. The trim removed 5 bases at V and 14 bases at J, leaving 17 bases unmatched. CDR3 length equals 15 residues. CDR3 amino acids: CASSLPTGTGALLTF. The CDR3 DNA reads as TGTGCCAGCAGCCTCCCAACCGGGACAGGGGCCCTTTTGACCTTC. Full variable domain (missing parts from reference TRBV7-8 and TRBJ1-2): GAGVSQSPRYKVAKRGQDVALRCDPISGHVSLFWYQQALGQGPEFLTYFQNEAQLDKSGLPSDRFFAERPEGSVSTLKIQRTQQEDSAVYLCASSLPTGTGALLTFGSGTRLTVV.

The chain employs TRBV28 and TRBJ2-1; 12 bases line up with TRBD2. The CDR3 is 15 residues long. The V gene's germline CDR1 is MDHEN and CDR2 SYDVKM. Unmatched junction bases numbered 9, after V lost 6 bases and J lost 9 bases. CDR3 protein: CASSPPSGRAGEQFF. The CDR3 nucleotides read TGTGCCAGCAGCCCTCCTAGCGGGAGGGCCGGTGAGCAGTTCTTC.

The chain employs TRBV11-1 and TRBJ2-3, with D perhaps TRBD2 (5 bases). This CDR3 comprises 14 residues. The V end lost 5 bases, the J end lost 2 bases, and 11 bases lay between the germline ends. CDR1 and CDR2 from the germline V gene are SGHAT and FQDESV (reference sequence). Written as DNA, the CDR3 is TGTGCCAGCAGCCCAACTAGGGTCACAGATACGCAGTATTTT. It yields the protein CASSPTRVTDTQYF.

The genes are TRBV11-2 and TRBJ2-2, with 10 nucleotides matching TRBD1. Germline CDR1 SGHAT, CDR2 FQNNGV. The CDR3 is 14 residues long. Trimming cost V 6 bases and J 7 bases; bases outside gene matches: 5. This CDR3 reads CASSRQGAVGELFF. The DNA of the CDR3 is TGTGCCAGCAGTCGACAGGGGGCGGTCGGGGAGCTGTTTTTT.